The sequence of this T cell receptor (beta chain) was determined in a study of cytomegalovirus exposure and HLA in healthy donors listed by TCRdb under 2017. Some background on the complete study: An earlier analysis of 550 to 700 of the donors reported approximately 270 Gb of sequence data and more than 90 million unique TCR beta sequences from about 200 million T cells. In a later analysis, previously published TCR beta repertoires from fewer than 750 donors were re-analyzed and high-resolution HLA genotyping was added so that TCR occurrence patterns could be studied. HLA typing included class I and class II loci at four-digit resolution. A later genetic analysis took genome-wide SNP genotypes for about 55% of the 666 donors and used that subset as a discovery cohort. The number of donors typed differed by locus, with 629-630 for A, B, C, DRB1 and DQB1, approximately 500 for DQA1, 600 to 610 for DPA1, and around 450 for DPB1. About 300 gigabases of sequencing data and approximately 85 million unique TCR sequences were included in an early release covering under 650 HLA-typed donors. Using immunosequencing, the study profiled T cell repertoires from approximately 700 subjects and related those repertoires to cytomegalovirus serostatus. A separate validation cohort of about 110 different subjects was used in addition to the 666-subject first cohort. Across roughly 420 genotyped donors of the cohort, an average of roughly 250,000 unique TCR beta nucleotide sequences per donor were sequenced, and 15% to 20% of those sequences were non-productive. Of the 300 to 500 genotyped donors, 65% to 90% were placed in the genetic ancestry cluster associated with self-reported Caucasian donors. The study combined high-throughput TCR immunosequencing, statistical association of individual TCRs with disease status, and machine learning to predict cytomegalovirus infection status. To decide whether each TCR beta V gene segment behaved as functional or pseudogenic, an earlier analysis of approximately 600 of the donors relied on high-throughput TCR beta sequencing. Rather than using new phenotypic data, the later analysis identified candidate immune exposures from TCR beta sequences and from how often those sequences occurred across donors. The aim of the study was to test whether cataloging public T cell receptors could identify signatures of past pathogen exposure. About 5 DR-DQ haplotypes were handled as single units for association and clustering, since linkage in the cohort was strong. Every repertoire in the discovery cohort had been generated on one and the same sequencing platform. Donor age, sex, ethnicity and CMV serostatus were compiled alongside the repertoire data.

The cohort was made up of approximately 670 healthy bone marrow donors. At the time of sampling, all cohort members were nominally healthy, though unrecorded immune exposures were likely present. The donor was CMV seropositive and was included in the group of some 290 seropositive cohort members. A peripheral blood sample was provided by each donor, and peripheral blood mononuclear cells were used for TCR beta sequencing. The Qiagen DNeasy Blood Extraction Kit was used to extract genomic DNA from the blood cell samples. The library was produced with the immunoSEQ multiplex PCR assay. The multiplex PCR relied on a mix of 60 forward primers for TCR Vbeta segments and 13 reverse primers for TCR Jbeta segments. Amplification of the CDR3 region of rearranged TCR beta genes was performed with a multiplex PCR assay on genomic DNA. The Illumina HiSeq System was used to sequence the amplified TCR beta libraries as 87-base-pair reads. Per the original workflow: In a later analysis, tens of millions of unique TCR beta chains were counted across the roughly 670 repertoires, and some 10 million of these chains were shared by at least two donors. To remove PCR and sequencing errors, raw reads were error-corrected and collapsed into unique sequences using a nearest-neighbor algorithm that merged closely related sequences. CDR3 sequences were aligned to IMGT reference sequences to assign V, D and J gene segments. For a sequence to be retained, a match of at least six nucleotides to both a V gene segment and a J gene segment was required. Rearrangements were classified as productive when the CDR3 lacked stop codons and remained in frame with V and J, and all other rearrangements were classified as non-productive. Following IMGT convention, CDR3 was defined as the stretch from the second conserved V-encoded cysteine up to the conserved J-encoded phenylalanine. In an earlier analysis of more than 550 of the donors, sequences lacking an unambiguous match to a single V gene segment were excluded. In an earlier analysis of 587 of the donors, V segments were called functional above 56.7% productive rearrangements and were called segregating when the between-donor standard deviation exceeded 5%. A statistical classification framework was built to diagnose cytomegalovirus status from the catalog of TCR beta chain sequences. In a later analysis, V and J genes were assigned by comparing TCR nucleotide sequences against IMGT/GENE-DB human TR gene sequences. The TCRdist pipeline was used in a later analysis to assign CDR3 sequences and most-parsimonious VDJ recombination scenarios. In a later analysis, each TCR beta chain was defined by its CDR3 amino acid sequence together with its V-gene family, and reads without a unique V-gene family were excluded. In a later analysis, nearly 600 highly shared, low-generation-probability nucleotide sequences were removed to address suspected cross-contamination and a sequencing artifact. For each public chain, a later analysis derived a clonal expansion index from normalized ranks of inferred template counts within each repertoire. Generation probabilities in a later analysis came from a VDJ recombination model fitted to out-of-frame rearrangements, and those results were checked against IGoR. A later analysis scored TCR-TCR, TCR-HLA and TCR-CMV co-occurrence with hypergeometric tests, applying a repertoire-size bias correction to TCR pairs. False discovery rates were estimated in a later analysis by permuting HLA or CMV assignments 20 times. A later analysis grouped co-occurring TCRs with DBSCAN, adding TCRdist sequence similarity when clustering within HLA-allele-positive subsets. Repertoires with fewer than 30,000 or more than 120,000 public chains were left out of co-occurrence clustering, as were roughly five repertoires with anomalous nucleotide sharing. The clones in this table, taken by TCRdb from immuneACCESS, are in-frame only. Not every clone is retained; where verified, under half of the shortfall comes from an unresolved V gene, and the cause of the rest is unknown. V and J calls and clone size are as listed in that table; D and trimming were resolved from the DNA. This sample is represented by roughly 100,000 clones; 60% to 80% of them were singletons. The ten largest clones capture 5.8% of the sample.

Study-wide findings and limitations: The cohort was sequenced for TCR beta chains only, and without alpha or paired-chain data the features that could be detected were limited. An association between a missense DCLRE1C variant and V-gene and J-gene trimming of TCR beta chains was found in a later genetic analysis and replicated in an independent cohort. Strong co-occurrence of HLA alleles, especially DR and DQ, made assigning TCR associations to individual alleles difficult. It was suggested by the authors that the approach could potentially be generalized to other disease states and immunological phenotypes. The study listed 164 TCR beta chains as associated with cytomegalovirus. Most TCR sequences were observed very rarely across donors, whereas some public TCRs were present in many individuals. A later analysis reported that several top co-occurrence clusters appeared linked to parvovirus B19, influenza, CMV and Epstein-Barr virus. In both the original and validation cohorts, the classifier was reported to diagnose cytomegalovirus status with high specificity and sensitivity. Compared with the roughly 670-donor mean, donors in an Asian-associated ancestry cluster had fewer N-insertions in productive TCRs, according to a later genetic analysis. Presence/absence analyses assumed roughly uniform sequencing depth across donors, an assumption that may not hold. In a later analysis, HLA-associated TCR beta chains showed more clonal expansion and lower generation probabilities than non-associated chains that were equally common. In a later analysis, most CMV-associated TCR beta chains were found to appear HLA-restricted, with HLA associations seemingly driven largely by CMV exposure. A cluster of highly shared sequence variants was judged likely to represent a technical artifact of the sequencing pipeline. Linkage disequilibrium might explain the correlated functional status among segregating V segments, but an unknown experimental factor could not be ruled out. The only immune exposure information available for the cohort was CMV serostatus. Because counts were too low, about 18 rarely observed V segments, including chromosome 9 orphons, were left out of the earlier analysis of a few hundred of the donors. In an earlier analysis of some 500 of the donors, most TCR beta V segments were observed in productive rearrangements about 87% or about 30% of the time, broadly matching IMGT annotations. According to a later analysis, TCR association rates differed among HLA loci, with DRB1 alleles showing the most associated TCRs and HLA-C alleles showing the fewest. In vitro tests confirmed that a few of the cytomegalovirus-associated TCR beta chains recognize cytomegalovirus antigens. Some IMGT-functional V segments, including TRBV6-2 and TRBV6-3, could not be distinguished by the 87-base-pair reads and were therefore excluded. At a false discovery rate of 0.05, a later analysis linked under 20,000 TCR beta sequences to specific HLA alleles. Because HLA typing was missing for some donors at each locus, association tests included only the typed subset. A further reported finding was that TCR beta sequences accurately predicted the HLA-A and HLA-B alleles for most subjects in the first cohort.

Deletion took 5 bases off V and 1 base off J, with a span of 11 bases between the germline ends. CDR1 is given as SEHNR and CDR2 as FQNEAQ, both from the germline V gene (reference sequence). Measured from the cysteine to the phenylalanine, the CDR3 is 14 residues long. The retained sequence is limited to the CDR3, 42 bases, with the frame set at the first base. The table lists this clone with a few counts. Its binding antigen is unknown. There are no base qualities to consult, and no much larger clone falls within one base. The receptor chain draws on TRBV7-9 and TRBJ1-2; no D segment can be confidently identified. This clonotype was obtained from a man aged 60 to 69 in good health and CMV-seropositive. The sample consisted of PBMCs. This receptor carries the CDR3 CASSPRAGNYGYTF. The DNA sequence is given as TGTGCCAGCAGCCCTAGGGCGGGTAACTATGGCTACACCTTC.